This T cell receptor beta chain was sequenced during a study of CD8 T cells in ankylosing spondylitis. Study-wide findings and caveats: Among TCR beta sequences, a motif of about 8 highly homologous variants appeared characteristic of ankylosing spondylitis blood.

MiXCR, run by TCRdb on the 5' RACE reads, gives a single entry per CDR3 protein. Seen here are about 450,000 distinct CDR3 sequences, roughly 26% observed once, and the top ten hold roughly 1%. This clonotype was seen more than once but under ten times. Its target is unknown. V dropped 5 bases and J dropped 4 bases, with 12 bases sitting between them. Germline lookup yields CDR1 SEHNR and CDR2 FQNEAQ (reference sequence). The CDR3 is 15 residues long. This sequence joins TRBV7-9 and TRBJ2-6; D possibly corresponds to TRBD2 (6 bases). The specimen was blood, either unsorted or a sorted T cell fraction (not recorded which). The TCR comes from a male donor with ankylosing spondylitis. As DNA, the CDR3 is TGTGCCAGCAGCCCCACGGGAGCCGGGGCCAACGTCCTGACTTTC. This encodes CASSPTGAGANVLTF. Full variable domain (missing parts from reference TRBV7-9 and TRBJ2-6): DTGVSQNPRHKITKRGQNVTFRCDPISEHNRLYWYRQTLGQGPEFLTYFQNEAQLEKSRLLSDRFSAERPKGSFSTLEIQRTEQGDSAMYLCASSPTGAGANVLTFGAGSRLTVL.